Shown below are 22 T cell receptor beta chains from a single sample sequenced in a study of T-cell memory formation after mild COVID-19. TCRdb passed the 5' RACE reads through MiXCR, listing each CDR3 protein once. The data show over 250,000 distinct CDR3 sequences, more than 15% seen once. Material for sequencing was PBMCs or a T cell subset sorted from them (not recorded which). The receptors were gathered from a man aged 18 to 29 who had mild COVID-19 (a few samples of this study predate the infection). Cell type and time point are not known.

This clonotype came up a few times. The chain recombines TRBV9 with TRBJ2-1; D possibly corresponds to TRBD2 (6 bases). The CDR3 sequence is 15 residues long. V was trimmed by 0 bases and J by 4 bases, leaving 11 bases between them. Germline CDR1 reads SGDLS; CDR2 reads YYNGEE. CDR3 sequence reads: CASSVDGDSYNEQFF. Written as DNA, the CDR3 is TGTGCCAGCAGCGTAGATGGGGACTCTTACAATGAGCAGTTCTTC.

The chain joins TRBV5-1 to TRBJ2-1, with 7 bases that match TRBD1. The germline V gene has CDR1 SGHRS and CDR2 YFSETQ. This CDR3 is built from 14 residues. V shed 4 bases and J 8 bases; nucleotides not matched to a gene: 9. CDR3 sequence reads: CASSLRQGRDEQFF. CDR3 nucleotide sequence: TGCGCCAGCAGCCTAAGACAGGGTAGGGATGAGCAGTTCTTC.

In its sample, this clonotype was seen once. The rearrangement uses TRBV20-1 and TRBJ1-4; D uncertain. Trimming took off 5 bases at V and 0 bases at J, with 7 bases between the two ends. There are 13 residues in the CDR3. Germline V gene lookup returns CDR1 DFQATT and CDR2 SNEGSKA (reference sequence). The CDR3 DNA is TGCAGTGCTCGAGCAACAACTAATGAAAAACTGTTTTTT. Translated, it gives CSARATTNEKLFF.

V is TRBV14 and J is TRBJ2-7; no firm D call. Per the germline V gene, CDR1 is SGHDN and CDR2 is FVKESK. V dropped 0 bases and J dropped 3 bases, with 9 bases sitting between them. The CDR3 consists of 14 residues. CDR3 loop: CASSQEVTDYEQYF. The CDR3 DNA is TGTGCCAGCAGCCAAGAGGTGACCGACTACGAGCAGTACTTC.

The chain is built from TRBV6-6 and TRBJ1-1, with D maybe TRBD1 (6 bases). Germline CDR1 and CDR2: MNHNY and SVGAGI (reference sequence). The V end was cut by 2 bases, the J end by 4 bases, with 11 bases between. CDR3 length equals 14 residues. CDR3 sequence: CASSYGGGGTEAFF. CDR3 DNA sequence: TGTGCCAGCAGTTACGGAGGGGGAGGCACTGAAGCTTTCTTT.

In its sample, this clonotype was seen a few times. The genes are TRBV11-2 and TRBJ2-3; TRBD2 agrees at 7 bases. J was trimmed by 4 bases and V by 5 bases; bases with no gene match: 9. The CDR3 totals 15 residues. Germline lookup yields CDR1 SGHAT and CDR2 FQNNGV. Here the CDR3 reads CASSGRLAVPDTQYF. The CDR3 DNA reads TGTGCCAGCAGCGGGAGGCTAGCGGTCCCAGATACGCAGTATTTT.

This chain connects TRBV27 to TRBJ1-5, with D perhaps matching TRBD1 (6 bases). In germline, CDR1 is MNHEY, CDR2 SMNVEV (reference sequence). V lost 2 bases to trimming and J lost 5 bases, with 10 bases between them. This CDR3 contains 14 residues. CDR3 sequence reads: CASSLRKGDQPQHF. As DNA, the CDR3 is TGTGCCAGCAGTTTACGTAAGGGGGATCAGCCCCAGCATTTT.

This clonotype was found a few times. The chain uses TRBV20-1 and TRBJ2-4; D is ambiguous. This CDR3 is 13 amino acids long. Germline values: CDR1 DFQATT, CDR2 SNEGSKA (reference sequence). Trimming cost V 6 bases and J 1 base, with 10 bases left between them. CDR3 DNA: TGCAGTGCAGGCGTCCGGGCCAAAAACATTCAGTACTTC. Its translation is CSAGVRAKNIQYF.

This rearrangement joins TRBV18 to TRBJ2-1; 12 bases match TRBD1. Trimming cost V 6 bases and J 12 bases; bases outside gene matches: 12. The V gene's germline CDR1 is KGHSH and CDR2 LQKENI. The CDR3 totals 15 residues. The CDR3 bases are TGTGCCAGCTCGCCCCCCCCGGGACAGGGGGCTTTGCAGTTCTTC. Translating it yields CASSPPPGQGALQFF.

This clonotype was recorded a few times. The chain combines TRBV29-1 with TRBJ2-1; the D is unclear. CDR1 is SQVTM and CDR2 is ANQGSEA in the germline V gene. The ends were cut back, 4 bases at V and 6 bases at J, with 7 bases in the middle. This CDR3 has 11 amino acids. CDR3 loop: CSVVTRNEQFF. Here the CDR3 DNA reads TGCAGCGTTGTTACCCGCAATGAGCAGTTCTTC.

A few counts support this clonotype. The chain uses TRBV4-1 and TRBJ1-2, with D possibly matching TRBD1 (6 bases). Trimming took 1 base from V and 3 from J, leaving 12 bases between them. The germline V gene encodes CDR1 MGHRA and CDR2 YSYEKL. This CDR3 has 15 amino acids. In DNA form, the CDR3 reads TGCGCCAGCAGCCAAGTTGCCGGGGGGCACTATGGCTACACCTTC. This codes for CASSQVAGGHYGYTF.

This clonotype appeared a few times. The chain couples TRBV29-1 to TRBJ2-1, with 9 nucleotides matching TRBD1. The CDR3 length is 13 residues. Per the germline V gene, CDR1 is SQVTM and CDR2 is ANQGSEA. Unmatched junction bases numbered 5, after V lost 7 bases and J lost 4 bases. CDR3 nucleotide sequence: TGCAGCGGTAGGACAGGGGTATACAATGAGCAGTTCTTC. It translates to CSGRTGVYNEQFF.

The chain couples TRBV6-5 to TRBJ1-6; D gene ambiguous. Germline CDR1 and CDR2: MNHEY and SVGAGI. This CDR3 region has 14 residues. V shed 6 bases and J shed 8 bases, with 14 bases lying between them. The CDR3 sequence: CASSPLSIHSPLHF. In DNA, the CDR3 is TGTGCCAGCAGCCCATTGAGCATTCATTCACCCCTCCACTTT.

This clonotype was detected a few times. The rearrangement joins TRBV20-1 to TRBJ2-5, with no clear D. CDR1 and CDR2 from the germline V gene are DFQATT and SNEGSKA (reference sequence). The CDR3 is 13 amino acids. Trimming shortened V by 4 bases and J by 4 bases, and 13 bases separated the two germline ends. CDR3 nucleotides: TGCAGTGCTACCGACTGGGAAACAGAGACCCAGTACTTC. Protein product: CSATDWETETQYF.

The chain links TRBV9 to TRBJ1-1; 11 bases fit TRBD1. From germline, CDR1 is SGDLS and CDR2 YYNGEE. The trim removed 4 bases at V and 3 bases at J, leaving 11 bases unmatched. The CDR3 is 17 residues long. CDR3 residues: CASSLGRTGGYDTEAFF. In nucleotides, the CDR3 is TGTGCCAGCAGCCTTGGCCGGACAGGGGGCTATGACACTGAAGCTTTCTTT.

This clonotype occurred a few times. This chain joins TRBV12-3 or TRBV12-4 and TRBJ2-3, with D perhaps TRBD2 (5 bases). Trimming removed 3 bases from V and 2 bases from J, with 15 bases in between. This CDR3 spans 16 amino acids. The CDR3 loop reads CASSFTPGYNTDTQYF. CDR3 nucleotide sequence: TGTGCCAGCAGTTTTACCCCGGGATACAACACAGATACGCAGTATTTT.

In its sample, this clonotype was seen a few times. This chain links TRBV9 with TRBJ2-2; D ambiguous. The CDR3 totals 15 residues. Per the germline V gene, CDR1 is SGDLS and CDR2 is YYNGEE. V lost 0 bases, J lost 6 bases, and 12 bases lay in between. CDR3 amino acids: CASSVGLDSAGELFF. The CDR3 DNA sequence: TGTGCCAGCAGCGTAGGTCTAGATTCTGCCGGGGAGCTGTTTTTT.

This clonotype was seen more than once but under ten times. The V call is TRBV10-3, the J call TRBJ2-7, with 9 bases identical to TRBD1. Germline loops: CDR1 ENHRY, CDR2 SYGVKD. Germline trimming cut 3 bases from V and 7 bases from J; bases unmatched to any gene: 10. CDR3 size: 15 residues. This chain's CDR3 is CAISDPGTGTGEQYV. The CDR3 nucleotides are TGTGCCATCAGTGACCCAGGGACAGGGACGGGTGAGCAGTACGTC.

The CDR3 DNA reads as TGCGCCAGCAGCTTGGGTCTAGCGGGGATCGCCGTGGATACGCAGTATTTT. This codes for CASSLGLAGIAVDTQYF. The chain employs TRBV5-1 and TRBJ2-3, with 9 bases fitting TRBD2. CDR3 size: 17 residues. CDR1 is SGHRS and CDR2 is YFSETQ in the germline V gene. Unmatched junction bases numbered 11, after V lost 0 bases and J lost 6 bases.

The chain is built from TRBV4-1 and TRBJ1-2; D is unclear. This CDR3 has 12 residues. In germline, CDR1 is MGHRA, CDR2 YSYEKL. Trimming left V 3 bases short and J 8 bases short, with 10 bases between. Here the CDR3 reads CASSHPGRGYTF. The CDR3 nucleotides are TGCGCCAGCAGCCATCCCGGCAGGGGCTACACCTTC.

The CDR3 reads CASSFWLGESTEAFF. CDR3 in DNA: TGTGCCAGCAGCTTTTGGTTGGGGGAGAGCACTGAAGCTTTCTTT. The rearrangement joins TRBV7-2 to TRBJ1-1, with a tentative D call TRBD1 (5 bases). Germline V gives CDR1 SGHTA, CDR2 FQGNSA. V shed 3 bases and J shed 4 bases, with 15 bases lying between them. This CDR3 region has 15 residues.

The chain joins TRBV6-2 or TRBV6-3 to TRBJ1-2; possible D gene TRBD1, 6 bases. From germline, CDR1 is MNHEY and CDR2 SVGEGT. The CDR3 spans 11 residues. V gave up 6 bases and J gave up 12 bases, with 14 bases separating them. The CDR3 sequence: CASRTPGDHTF. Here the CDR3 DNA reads TGTGCCAGCAGGACCCCAGGGGACCACACCTTC.